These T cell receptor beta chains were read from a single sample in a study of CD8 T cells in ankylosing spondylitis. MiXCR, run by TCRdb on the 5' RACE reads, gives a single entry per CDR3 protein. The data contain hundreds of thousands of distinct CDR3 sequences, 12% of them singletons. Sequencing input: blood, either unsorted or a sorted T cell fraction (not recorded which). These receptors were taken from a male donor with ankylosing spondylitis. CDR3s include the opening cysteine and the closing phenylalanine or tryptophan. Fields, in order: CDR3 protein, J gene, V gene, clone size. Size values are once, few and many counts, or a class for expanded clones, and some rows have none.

cdr3_aa: CATSRVAGRNTGELFF
j_call: TRBJ2-2
v_call: TRBV15
clone_size: -

cdr3_aa: CASSQDGKGRTGELFF
j_call: TRBJ2-2
v_call: TRBV4-2
clone_size: -

cdr3_aa: CSVNRGSETQYF
j_call: TRBJ2-5
v_call: TRBV29-1
clone_size: few

cdr3_aa: CASSRLAGAYEQYF
j_call: TRBJ2-7
v_call: TRBV28
clone_size: many

cdr3_aa: CASSPNPGQGALYEQYF
j_call: TRBJ2-7
v_call: TRBV7-9
clone_size: few

cdr3_aa: CASSQEEGRNYGYTF
j_call: TRBJ1-2
v_call: TRBV4-3
clone_size: many

cdr3_aa: CASSLVSVRVNDEQFF
j_call: TRBJ2-1
v_call: TRBV5-1
clone_size: many

cdr3_aa: CASGKNTGELFF
j_call: TRBJ2-2
v_call: TRBV2
clone_size: -

cdr3_aa: CASREAIEANSPLHF
j_call: TRBJ1-6
v_call: TRBV6-2/TRBV6-3
clone_size: many

cdr3_aa: CASSYSTLFSYNEQFF
j_call: TRBJ2-1
v_call: TRBV6-5
clone_size: few

cdr3_aa: CSAGTGTLNTGELFF
j_call: TRBJ2-2
v_call: TRBV20-1
clone_size: few

cdr3_aa: CASSQLGQGVNEQFF
j_call: TRBJ2-1
v_call: TRBV4-3
clone_size: few

cdr3_aa: CASSVARGGTDTQYF
j_call: TRBJ2-3
v_call: TRBV9
clone_size: -

cdr3_aa: CATSSPKGKDFTDTQYF
j_call: TRBJ2-3
v_call: TRBV15
clone_size: -

cdr3_aa: CASSPPQGAEQFF
j_call: TRBJ2-1
v_call: TRBV18
clone_size: few

cdr3_aa: CASRPEGSRNIQYF
j_call: TRBJ2-4
v_call: TRBV6-2/TRBV6-3
clone_size: -

cdr3_aa: CSVERGTSGFLSTDTQYF
j_call: TRBJ2-3
v_call: TRBV29-1
clone_size: few

cdr3_aa: CSVDSKGVRTEAFF
j_call: TRBJ1-1
v_call: TRBV29-1
clone_size: -

cdr3_aa: CASSLAGNDEQYF
j_call: TRBJ2-7
v_call: TRBV5-1
clone_size: few

cdr3_aa: CSARVSGRNTGELFF
j_call: TRBJ2-2
v_call: TRBV20-1
clone_size: few

cdr3_aa: CASRQGDYRTDTQYF
j_call: TRBJ2-3
v_call: TRBV5-1
clone_size: few

cdr3_aa: CSVEGQGGYEQYF
j_call: TRBJ2-7
v_call: TRBV29-1
clone_size: many